This note documents a single TCR beta chain sequence. Its specificity is unknown. Germline trimming cut 1 base from V and 6 bases from J; bases unmatched to any gene: 2. Germline-derived CDR1 and CDR2 are SEHNR and FQNEAQ (reference sequence). The CDR3 spans 14 residues. The data are from a study of T-cell reconstitution after alpha-beta-depleted transplantation in children. Molecular barcoding with unique molecular identifiers was used for the TCRbeta library. Each CDR3 protein gets one entry after TCRdb re-called the PCR reads with MiXCR. The sample carries 600,000 to 800,000 distinct CDR3 sequences, less than 15% recorded once. Study-level findings and limits: Expanded clones from the graft, numbering several hundred, reportedly supplied alpha-beta T cells about two months after transplant. The study traced high day-60 TCRbeta diversity in some patients to surviving recipient T cells and thymic progenitors.

Sequenced material: PBMCs, taken before TCRalphabeta/CD19-depleted stem cell transplant. The genes are TRBV7-9 and TRBJ1-2; 10 bases line up with TRBD1. The origin of this receptor is a girl aged 2-10 years with congenital amegakaryocytic thrombocytopenia, due to receive a stem cell transplant. The CDR3 reads CASSLVGTGDGYTF. In DNA form, the CDR3 reads TGTGCCAGCAGCTTAGTCGGGACAGGGGATGGCTACACCTTC.